The text below deals with one T cell receptor beta chain. Different DNA sequences within this sample yield the same CDR3. The CDR3 runs 13 residues. Germline V CDR1 and CDR2: KGHSH, LQKENI. The V end lost 3 bases, the J end lost 3 bases, and 9 bases lay between the germline ends. This sample was included in a study of cytomegalovirus exposure and HLA in healthy donors. Assay: immunoSEQ multiplex PCR; the TCRdb copy retains only in-frame clones and omits some. The data show about 71,000 clones, with approximately 94% seen just once and approximately 0.99% held by the top ten. The V and J genes are TRBV18 and TRBJ2-7, with D possibly being TRBD1 (5 bases). The sequenced sample consisted of PBMCs. The TCR sequence derives from a woman under 30 in good health and CMV-seronegative. This CDR3 reads CASSPPDSYEQYF. The DNA for the CDR3 is TGTGCCAGCTCACCCCCCGACAGCTACGAGCAGTACTTC.